This TCR beta chain was sequenced during a study of OX40 agonist ivuxolimab in advanced cancers. Study-level information: In three patients, partial responses were observed, one with hepatocellular carcinoma and two with cutaneous melanoma.

This clone was observed a handful of times. From germline, CDR1 is SGHTA and CDR2 FQGNSA. The CDR3 loop spans 14 amino acids. V was clipped by 4 bases and J by 2 bases; unmatched bases: 3. Sequencing used immunoSEQ multiplex PCR; TCRdb keeps in-frame clones, though not all of them. In the table there are tens of thousands of clones, 88% of which are singletons. Sequencing used CD4+ or CD8+ T cells sorted from blood, obtained in a trial of the OX40 agonist ivuxolimab. The clonotype was recovered from an adult with an advanced solid tumor such as melanoma, head and neck, liver or kidney cancer. The genes are TRBV7-2 and TRBJ2-3, with 7 bases lining up with TRBD1. The CDR3 loop is CASSWDSNTDTQYF. The CDR3 region has the DNA TGTGCCAGCAGCTGGGACAGCAACACAGATACGCAGTATTTT.